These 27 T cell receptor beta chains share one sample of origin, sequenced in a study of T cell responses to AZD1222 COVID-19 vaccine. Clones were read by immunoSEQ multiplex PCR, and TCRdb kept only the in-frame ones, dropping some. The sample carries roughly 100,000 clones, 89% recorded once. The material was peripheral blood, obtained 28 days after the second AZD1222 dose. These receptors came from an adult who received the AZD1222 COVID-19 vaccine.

CDR3 in amino acids: CATSDSSPNKGGHNEQFF. In DNA form, the CDR3 reads TGTGCCACCAGTGATTCAAGCCCCAACAAAGGGGGCCACAATGAGCAGTTCTTC. The rearrangement joins TRBV24-1 to TRBJ2-1; 7 bases match TRBD1. The CDR3 consists of 18 residues. In germline, CDR1 is KGHDR, CDR2 SFDVKD. The V segment lost 2 bases and the J segment 5 bases; nucleotides outside the gene matches: 14.

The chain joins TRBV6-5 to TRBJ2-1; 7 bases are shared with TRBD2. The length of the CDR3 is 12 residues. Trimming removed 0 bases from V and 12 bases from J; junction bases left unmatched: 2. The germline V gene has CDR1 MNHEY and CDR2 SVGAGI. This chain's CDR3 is CASSYSGGRQFF. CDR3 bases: TGTGCCAGCAGTTACTCTGGCGGGAGGCAGTTCTTC.

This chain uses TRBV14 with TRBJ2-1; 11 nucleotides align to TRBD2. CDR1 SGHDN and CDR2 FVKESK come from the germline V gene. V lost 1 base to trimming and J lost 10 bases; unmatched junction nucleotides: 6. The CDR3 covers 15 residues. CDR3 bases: TGTGCCAGCAGCCAAGGTAGCGGGAGGGCCGACGAGCAGTTCTTC. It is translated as CASSQGSGRADEQFF.

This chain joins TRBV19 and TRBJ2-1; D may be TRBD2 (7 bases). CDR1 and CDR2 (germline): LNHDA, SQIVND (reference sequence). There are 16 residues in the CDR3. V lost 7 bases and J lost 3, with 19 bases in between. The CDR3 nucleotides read TGTGCCAGTAAGGAGGGGGGGTCAATTTTCTACAATGAGCAGTTCTTC. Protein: CASKEGGSIFYNEQFF.

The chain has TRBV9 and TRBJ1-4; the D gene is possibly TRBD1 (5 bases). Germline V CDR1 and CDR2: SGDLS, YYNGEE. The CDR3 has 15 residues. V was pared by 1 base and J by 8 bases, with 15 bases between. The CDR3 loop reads CASSVSGERREKLFF. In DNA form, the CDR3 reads TGTGCCAGCAGCGTATCGGGGGAACGGAGGGAAAAACTGTTTTTT.

The CDR3 loop reads CASSLLPKFDRGNQPQHF. For the CDR3, the DNA is TGTGCCAGCAGCTTACTCCCCAAATTCGACAGGGGCAATCAGCCCCAGCATTTT. V is TRBV7-2 and J is TRBJ1-5, with TRBD1 identical over 7 bases. Germline trimming cut 2 bases from V and 2 bases from J; bases unmatched to any gene: 12. From germline, CDR1 is SGHTA and CDR2 FQGNSA. The CDR3 is made up of 18 amino acids.

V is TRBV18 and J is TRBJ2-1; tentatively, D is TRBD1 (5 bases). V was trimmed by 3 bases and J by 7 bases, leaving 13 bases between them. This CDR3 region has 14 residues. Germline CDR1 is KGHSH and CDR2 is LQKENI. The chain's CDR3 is CASSPRTLKNEQFF. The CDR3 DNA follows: TGTGCCAGCTCACCGCGGACACTGAAGAATGAGCAGTTCTTC.

CDR3 nucleotides: TGTGCCAGTAGCAGGACTAGCATCGACGAGCAGTACTTC. Translation gives CASSRTSIDEQYF. The chain links TRBV19 to TRBJ2-7, with TRBD2 matching 8 bases. Germline CDR1 reads LNHDA; CDR2 reads SQIVND (reference sequence). V lost 6 bases to trimming and J lost 5 bases; unmatched junction nucleotides: 6. This CDR3 has 13 amino acids. Supplemented by reference TRBV19 and TRBJ2-7, the full variable domain reads DGGITQSPKYLFRKEGQNVTLSCEQNLNHDAMYWYRQDPGQGLRLIYYSQIVNDFQKGDIAEGYSVSREKKESFPLTVTSAQKNPTAFYLCASSRTSIDEQYFGPGTRLTVT.

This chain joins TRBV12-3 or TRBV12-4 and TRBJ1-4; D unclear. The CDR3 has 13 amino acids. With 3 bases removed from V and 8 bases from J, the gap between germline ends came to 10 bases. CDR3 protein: CASSFRQTEKLFF. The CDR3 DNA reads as TGTGCCAGCAGTTTCAGACAAACAGAAAAACTGTTTTTT.

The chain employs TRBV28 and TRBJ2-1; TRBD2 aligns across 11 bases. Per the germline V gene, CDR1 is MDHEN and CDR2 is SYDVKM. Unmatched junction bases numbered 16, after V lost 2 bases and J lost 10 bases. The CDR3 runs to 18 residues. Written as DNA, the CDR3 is TGTGCCAGCAGTTTAACCCCCCTGACTAGCGGGAATTCTGGGGAGCAGTTCTTC. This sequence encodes CASSLTPLTSGNSGEQFF.

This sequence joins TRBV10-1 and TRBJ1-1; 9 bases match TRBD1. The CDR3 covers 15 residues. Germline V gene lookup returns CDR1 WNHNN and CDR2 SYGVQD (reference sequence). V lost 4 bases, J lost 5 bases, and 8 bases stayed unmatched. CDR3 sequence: CASSVGQGLSTEAFF. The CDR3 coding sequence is TGCGCCAGCAGTGTTGGACAGGGGCTTTCAACTGAAGCTTTCTTT.

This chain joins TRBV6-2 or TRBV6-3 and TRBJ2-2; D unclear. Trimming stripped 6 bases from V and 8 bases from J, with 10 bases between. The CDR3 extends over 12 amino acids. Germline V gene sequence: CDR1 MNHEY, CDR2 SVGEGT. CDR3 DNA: TGTGCCAGCAGCCTCCCGAAGGGGGAGCTGTTTTTT. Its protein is CASSLPKGELFF.

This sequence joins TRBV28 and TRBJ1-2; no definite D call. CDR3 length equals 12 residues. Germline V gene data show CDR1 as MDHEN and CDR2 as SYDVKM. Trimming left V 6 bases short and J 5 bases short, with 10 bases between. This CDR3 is CASSRTDYGYTF. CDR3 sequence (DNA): TGTGCCAGCAGCCGGACTGATTATGGCTACACCTTC.

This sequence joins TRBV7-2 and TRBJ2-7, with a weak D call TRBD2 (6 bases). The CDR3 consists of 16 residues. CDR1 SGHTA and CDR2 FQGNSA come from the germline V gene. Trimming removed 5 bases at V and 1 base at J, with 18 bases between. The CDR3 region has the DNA TGTGCCAGCAGCCTCTCCGGCGGGGTTATTTCCTACGAGCAGTACTTC. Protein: CASSLSGGVISYEQYF.

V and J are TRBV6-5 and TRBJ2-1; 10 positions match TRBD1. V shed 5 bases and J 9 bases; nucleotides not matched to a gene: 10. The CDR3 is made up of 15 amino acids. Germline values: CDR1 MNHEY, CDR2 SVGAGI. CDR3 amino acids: CASSRDRGGEFEQFF. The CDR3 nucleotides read TGTGCCAGCAGTCGGGACAGGGGAGGAGAATTTGAGCAGTTCTTC.

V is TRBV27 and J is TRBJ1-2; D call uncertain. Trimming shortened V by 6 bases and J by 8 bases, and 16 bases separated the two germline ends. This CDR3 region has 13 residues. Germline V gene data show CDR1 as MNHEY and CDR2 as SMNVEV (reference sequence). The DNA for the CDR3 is TGTGCCAGCAGCCAAGGGTGGGCAGAAGGCTACACCTTC. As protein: CASSQGWAEGYTF.

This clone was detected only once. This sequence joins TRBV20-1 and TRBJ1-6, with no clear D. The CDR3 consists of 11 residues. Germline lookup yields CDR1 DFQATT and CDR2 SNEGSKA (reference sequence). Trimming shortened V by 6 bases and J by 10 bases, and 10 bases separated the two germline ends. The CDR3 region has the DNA TGCAGTGCCATACTTGGGTCACCCCTCCACTTT. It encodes CSAILGSPLHF.

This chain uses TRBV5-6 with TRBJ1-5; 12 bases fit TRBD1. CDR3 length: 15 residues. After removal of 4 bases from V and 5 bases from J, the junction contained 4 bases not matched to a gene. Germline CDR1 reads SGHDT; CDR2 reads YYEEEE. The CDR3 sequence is CASSAGQGAYQPQHF. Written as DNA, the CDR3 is TGTGCCAGCAGCGCGGGACAGGGGGCCTATCAGCCCCAGCATTTT.

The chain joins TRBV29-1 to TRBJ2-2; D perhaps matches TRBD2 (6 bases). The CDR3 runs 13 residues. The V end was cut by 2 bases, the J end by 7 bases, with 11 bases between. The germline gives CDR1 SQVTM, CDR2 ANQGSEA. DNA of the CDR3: TGCAGCGTTGAACGGGGGAAAGTCGGGGAGCTGTTTTTT. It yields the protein CSVERGKVGELFF.

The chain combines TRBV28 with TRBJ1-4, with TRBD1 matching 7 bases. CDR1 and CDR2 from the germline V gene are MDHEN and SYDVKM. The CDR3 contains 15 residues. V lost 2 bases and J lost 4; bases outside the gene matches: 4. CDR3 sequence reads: CASSLPTGYNEKLFF. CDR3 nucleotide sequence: TGTGCCAGCAGTTTACCGACAGGGTATAATGAAAAACTGTTTTTT.

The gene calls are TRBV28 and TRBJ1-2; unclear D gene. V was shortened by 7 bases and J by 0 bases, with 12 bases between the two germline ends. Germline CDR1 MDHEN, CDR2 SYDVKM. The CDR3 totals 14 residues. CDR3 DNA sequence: TGTGCCAGCATTGAGGCAGGCCCTAACTATGGCTACACCTTC. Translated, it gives CASIEAGPNYGYTF.

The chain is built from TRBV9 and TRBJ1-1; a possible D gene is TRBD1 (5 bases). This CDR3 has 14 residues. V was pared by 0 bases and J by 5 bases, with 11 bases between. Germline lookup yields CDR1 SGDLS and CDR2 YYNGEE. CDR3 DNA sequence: TGTGCCAGCAGCGTAGGGGACCAGGGTACTGAAGCTTTCTTT. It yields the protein CASSVGDQGTEAFF.

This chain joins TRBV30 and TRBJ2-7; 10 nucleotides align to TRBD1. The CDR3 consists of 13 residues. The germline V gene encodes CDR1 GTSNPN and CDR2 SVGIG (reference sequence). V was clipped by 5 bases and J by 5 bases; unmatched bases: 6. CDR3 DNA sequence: TGTGCCTGGCGGGGACAGGGGAACGACGAGCAGTACTTC. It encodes CAWRGQGNDEQYF.

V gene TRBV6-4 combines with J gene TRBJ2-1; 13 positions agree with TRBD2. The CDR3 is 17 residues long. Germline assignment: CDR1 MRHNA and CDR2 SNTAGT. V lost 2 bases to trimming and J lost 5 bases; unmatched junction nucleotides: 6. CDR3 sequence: CASSDPGLAGDDNEQFF. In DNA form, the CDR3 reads TGTGCCAGCAGTGACCCAGGACTAGCGGGAGACGACAATGAGCAGTTCTTC.

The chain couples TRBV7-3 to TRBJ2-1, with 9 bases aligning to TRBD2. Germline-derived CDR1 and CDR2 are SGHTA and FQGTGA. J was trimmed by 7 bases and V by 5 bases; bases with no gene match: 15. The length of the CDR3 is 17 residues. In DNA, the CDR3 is TGTGCCAGCAGCCGCGAACCCCCGGGACTAGCAGAAAATGAGCAGTTCTTC. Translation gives CASSREPPGLAENEQFF. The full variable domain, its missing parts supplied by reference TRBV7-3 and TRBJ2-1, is GAGVSQTPSNKVTEKGKYVELRCDPISGHTALYWYRQSLGQGPEFLIYFQGTGAADDSGLPNDRFFAVRPEGSVSTLKIQRTERGDSAVYLCASSREPPGLAENEQFFGPGTRLTVL.

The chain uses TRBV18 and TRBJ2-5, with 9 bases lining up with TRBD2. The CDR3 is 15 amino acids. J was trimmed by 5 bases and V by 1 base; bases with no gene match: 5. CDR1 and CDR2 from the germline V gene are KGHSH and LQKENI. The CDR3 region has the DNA TGTGCCAGCTCACCACGTAGCGGGAGTTTCGAGACCCAGTACTTC. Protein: CASSPRSGSFETQYF. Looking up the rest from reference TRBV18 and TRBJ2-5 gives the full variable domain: NAGVMQNPRHLVRRRGQEARLRCSPMKGHSHVYWYRQLPEEGLKFMVYLQKENIIDESGMPKERFSAEFPKEGPSILRIQQVVRGDSAAYFCASSPRSGSFETQYFGPGTRLLVL.

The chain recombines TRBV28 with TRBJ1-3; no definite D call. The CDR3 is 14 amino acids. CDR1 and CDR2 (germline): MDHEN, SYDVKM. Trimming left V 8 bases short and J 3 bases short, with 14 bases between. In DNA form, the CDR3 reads TGTGCCAGCGGAGAGAGGGCCTTTGGAAACACCATATATTTT. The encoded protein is CASGERAFGNTIYF. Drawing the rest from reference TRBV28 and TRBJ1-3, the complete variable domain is DVKVTQSSRYLVKRTGEKVFLECVQDMDHENMFWYRQDPGLGLRLIYFSYDVKMKEKGDIPEGYSVSREKKERFSLILESASTNQTSMYLCASGERAFGNTIYFGEGSWLTVV.